The 14 T cell receptor beta chains below come from one sample, sequenced in a study of blood T cell repertoires in COVID-19. TCRdb's table, derived via immunoSEQ multiplex PCR, lists solely in-frame clones and lacks some. Among around 450,000 clones listed, 90% were seen once. Specimen: PBMCs or T cells enriched from blood (not recorded which). The receptor set was obtained from a man younger than 35 who had recovered from COVID-19.

The chain combines TRBV30 with TRBJ2-1, with TRBD2 matching 9 bases. CDR1 is GTSNPN, CDR2 SVGIG, per germline (reference sequence). The V and J ends lost 5 bases and 6 bases, in that order; junction bases with no gene match: 8. The CDR3 extends over 14 amino acids. The CDR3 is CAWLRLAGLNEQFF. Here the CDR3 DNA reads TGTGCCTGGTTGAGGCTAGCGGGGCTCAATGAGCAGTTCTTC.

The chain recombines TRBV3-1 (or the pseudogene TRBV3-2) with TRBJ1-2; D might be TRBD1 (5 bases). Germline lookup yields CDR1 LGHDT and CDR2 YNNKEL (reference sequence). Trimming took off 0 bases at V and 4 bases at J, with 9 bases between the two ends. The CDR3 totals 14 residues. The CDR3 bases are TGTGCCAGCAGCCAAGAAGGAGGGGCCTATGGCTACACCTTC. This codes for CASSQEGGAYGYTF.

This clone was recorded once. The chain joins TRBV11-2 to TRBJ1-1, with D perhaps matching TRBD1 (5 bases). Germline lookup yields CDR1 SGHAT and CDR2 FQNNGV. The CDR3 is 17 residues long. V lost 4 bases to trimming and J lost 4 bases, with 22 bases between them. Written as DNA, the CDR3 is TGTGCCAGCAGCTCCCTCCGAGGACACCGATATGGCACTGAAGCTTTCTTT. Translated, it gives CASSSLRGHRYGTEAFF.

This chain links TRBV27 with TRBJ1-2; possible D gene TRBD1, 5 bases. Germline V gene lookup returns CDR1 MNHEY and CDR2 SMNVEV (reference sequence). This CDR3 has 16 residues. V lost 0 bases, J lost 0 bases, and 11 bases lay in between. CDR3 in DNA: TGTGCCAGCAGTTTATCAGGGGTAGTAGCTAACTATGGCTACACCTTC. It translates to CASSLSGVVANYGYTF.

V usage is TRBV19 and J usage is TRBJ2-2; 10 positions agree with TRBD1. There are 15 residues in the CDR3. Germline V gene sequence: CDR1 LNHDA, CDR2 SQIVND (reference sequence). J was trimmed by 12 bases and V by 6 bases; bases with no gene match: 13. CDR3 coding DNA: TGTGCCAGTAGAACCGGGACAGGGGTGATCGCGAAGCTGTTTTTT. Its translation is CASRTGTGVIAKLFF.

The chain has TRBV13 and TRBJ1-4; 7 positions match TRBD1. Germline-derived CDR1 and CDR2 are PRHDT and FYEKMQ (reference sequence). This CDR3 has 14 amino acids. Trimming removed 9 bases from V and 6 bases from J; junction bases left unmatched: 10. CDR3 sequence (DNA): TGTGCCAGTGTAAAACAGGGGCGGGATGAAAAACTGTTTTTT. Protein: CASVKQGRDEKLFF.

As concerns this clone: The sample carries other DNA sequences with the same CDR3. The rearrangement links TRBV3-1 (or the pseudogene TRBV3-2) to TRBJ1-2; D gene unclear. The V end was cut by 0 bases, the J end by 3 bases, with 5 bases between. The CDR3 is 13 residues long. CDR1 is LGHDT and CDR2 is YNNKEL in the germline V gene (reference sequence). CDR3 residues: CASSQDTDYGYTF. In DNA form, the CDR3 reads TGTGCCAGCAGCCAAGACACGGACTATGGCTACACCTTC.

The rearrangement joins TRBV6-6 to TRBJ1-2; TRBD1 aligns across 7 bases. In germline, CDR1 is MNHNY, CDR2 SVGAGI (reference sequence). Trimming at V came to 2 bases and at J to 1 base, leaving 4 bases not matched to a gene. The CDR3 is 15 residues long. This CDR3 reads CASSYLPGGNYGYTF. CDR3 nucleotide sequence: TGTGCCAGCAGTTACCTTCCAGGGGGTAACTATGGCTACACCTTC.

This sequence joins TRBV12-3 or TRBV12-4 and TRBJ1-6, with TRBD1 matching over 7 bases. Trimming took 7 bases from V and 7 from J; bases not matched to a gene: 4. This CDR3 region has 13 residues. CDR3 loop: CASTRDSNSPLHF. The CDR3 region has the DNA TGTGCCAGCACCCGGGACAGCAATTCACCCCTCCACTTT.

The chain recombines TRBV6-5 with TRBJ1-1; D is perhaps TRBD1 (5 bases). The CDR3 consists of 12 residues. CDR1 MNHEY and CDR2 SVGAGI come from the germline V gene. Trimming removed 8 bases at V and 3 bases at J, with 10 bases between. The CDR3 spells CASQGGYTEAFF. As DNA, the CDR3 is TGTGCCAGCCAGGGCGGTTACACTGAAGCTTTCTTT.

The chain uses TRBV7-6 and TRBJ2-3; D perhaps matches TRBD2 (7 bases). This CDR3 contains 20 residues. CDR1 and CDR2 from the germline V gene are SGHVS and FNYEAQ. V lost 5 bases and J lost 4, with 31 bases in between. CDR3 DNA: TGTGCCAGCAGCCAGGGGACTTTACAAGCGGGGCGTAGAGTGCCAGATACGCAGTATTTT. Residues: CASSQGTLQAGRRVPDTQYF.

This chain links TRBV28 with TRBJ1-4; 7 bases are shared with TRBD1. The CDR3 has 13 amino acids. V shed 5 bases, J shed 8 bases, and the junction held 5 bases outside the gene matches. Germline V gene sequence: CDR1 MDHEN, CDR2 SYDVKM. CDR3 nucleotide sequence: TGTGCCAGCAGTCAGGGACAGCTCGAAAAACTGTTTTTT. Protein product: CASSQGQLEKLFF.

The table lists this clone with many counts. V is TRBV3-1 (or the pseudogene TRBV3-2) and J is TRBJ2-5, with 11 nucleotides matching TRBD1. Germline-derived CDR1 and CDR2 are LGHDT and YNNKEL (reference sequence). J gave up 4 bases and V 1 base, and 2 bases lay outside the gene matches. This CDR3 comprises 15 residues. CDR3 region: CASSQGTGGAETQYF. In DNA, the CDR3 is TGTGCCAGCAGCCAAGGGACAGGGGGCGCAGAGACCCAGTACTTC.

The chain is built from TRBV30 and TRBJ1-4, with D maybe TRBD1 (6 bases). V lost 8 bases and J lost 6, with 16 bases in between. The CDR3 loop spans 13 amino acids. Germline CDR1 reads GTSNPN; CDR2 reads SVGIG (reference sequence). CDR3 residues: CALMSGVYEKLFF. The DNA of the CDR3 is TGTGCCCTAATGTCAGGGGTTTATGAAAAACTGTTTTTT.